This T cell receptor (beta chain) derives from a study of cytotoxic CD8 clonotypes in ibrutinib-treated CLL. TCRdb's copy holds only in-frame clones and misses some; the assay was immunoSEQ multiplex PCR. The profile shows approximately 100,000 clones, about 72% of them singletons. The germline gives CDR1 SGDLS, CDR2 YYNGEE. This CDR3 region has 16 residues. V lost 0 bases and J 0 bases, leaving 11 bases between the germline ends. The TCR sequence derives from a human donor with chronic lymphocytic leukemia. The sequencing here drew on PBMCs, taken after 12 months of ibrutinib treatment. The J gene is TRBJ2-3, the V gene TRBV9; perhaps TRBD2 as D (5 bases). DNA of the CDR3: TGTGCCAGCAGCGTAGGTAGCCAGCGGAGCACAGATACGCAGTATTTT. It translates to CASSVGSQRSTDTQYF.